This T cell receptor beta chain emerged from a study of CD8+ T cells in alopecia areata. Overall study context: By percentage of affected scalp area, the severity of treated patients was scored.

The treatment here: oral pan-JAK inhibitor, 5-10 mg twice daily. cDNA prepared by RNA extraction and subsequent reverse transcription served as the template for sequencing. The data were produced by immunoSEQ multiplex PCR, yet TCRdb's version contains in-frame clones alone and is incomplete. The sample gives just over 150,000 clones, 55% to 75% of which show up once; 0.91% is in the top ten. This CDR3 comprises 14 residues. Germline lookup yields CDR1 SGHTA and CDR2 FQGNSA. The ends lost 4 bases at V and 2 bases at J; junction bases unmatched: 1. The sample consisted of CD4+ T cells sorted from blood, taken at week 4, from a patient treated with tofacitinib. The genes are TRBV7-2 and TRBJ1-3; TRBD1 agrees at 8 bases. The TCR originated in a human donor with alopecia areata. The DNA of the CDR3 is TGTGCCAGCAGCTCGGACAGGGCTGGAAACACCATATATTTT. Amino acids: CASSSDRAGNTIYF. Using reference TRBV7-2 and TRBJ1-3 for the parts outside the CDR3, the full variable domain is GAGVSQSPSNKVTEKGKDVELRCDPISGHTALYWYRQSLGQGLEFLIYFQGNSAPDKSGLPSDRFSAERTGGSVSTLTIQRTQQEDSAVYLCASSSDRAGNTIYFGEGSWLTVV.